A single sample is the source of the 26 T cell receptor beta chains below, sequenced in a study of control samples from healthy donors and cancer patients. Data came from immunoSEQ multiplex PCR; TCRdb stores just in-frame clones and leaves some out. The sample records approximately 170,000 clones, 80% to 95% being singletons. The sample consisted of blood. These receptors all come from a woman aged 60-75 years in good health.

CDR3 region: CSASPGEGEQFF. As DNA, the CDR3 is TGCAGTGCTAGTCCAGGGGAAGGTGAGCAGTTCTTC. The J gene is TRBJ2-1, the V gene TRBV20-1, with D possibly being TRBD1 (6 bases). V lost 3 bases and J lost 9, with 12 bases in between. This CDR3 comprises 12 residues. Per germline, CDR1 DFQATT and CDR2 SNEGSKA (reference sequence).

The J gene is TRBJ1-5, the V gene TRBV7-2; possible D gene TRBD1, 6 bases. The germline V and J ends were trimmed by 1 base and 6 bases, with 13 bases remaining between them. Germline-derived CDR1 and CDR2 are SGHTA and FQGNSA. The CDR3 extends over 15 amino acids. CDR3 DNA sequence: TGTGCCAGCAGCTTAGAGGCAGGGGCTATTCAGCCCCAGCATTTT. The encoded protein is CASSLEAGAIQPQHF.

J is TRBJ2-5 and V is TRBV7-6, with D perhaps matching TRBD1 (5 bases). Looked up from germline, CDR1 is SGHVS and CDR2 is FNYEAQ. V was cut by 5 bases and J by 1 base, with 11 bases left in between. The CDR3 sequence is 14 residues long. CDR3 nucleotides: TGTGCCAGCAGCCCGAAGACAGCCCAAGAGACCCAGTACTTC. As protein: CASSPKTAQETQYF. Variable domain in full (rest from reference TRBV7-6 and TRBJ2-5): GAGVSQSPRYKVTKRGQDVALRCDPISGHVSLYWYRQALGQGPEFLTYFNYEAQQDKSGLPNDRFSAERPEGSISTLTIQRTEQRDSAMYRCASSPKTAQETQYFGPGTRLLVL.

The V and J genes are TRBV16 and TRBJ1-3; D unclear. Trimming removed 5 bases at V and 4 bases at J, with 9 bases between. CDR3 length: 13 residues. CDR1 and CDR2 from the germline V gene are KGHSY and FQNENV. CDR3 residues: CASSYLAGNTIYF. The CDR3 DNA reads TGTGCCAGCAGCTACCTAGCCGGAAACACCATATATTTT.

The chain links TRBV9 to TRBJ2-1, with 8 bases fitting TRBD1. Germline V lookup: CDR1 SGDLS, CDR2 YYNGEE. The CDR3 loop spans 15 amino acids. The V and J ends lost 0 bases and 4 bases, in that order; junction bases with no gene match: 3. The CDR3 loop is CASSVETGGYNEQFF. For the CDR3, the DNA is TGTGCCAGCAGCGTAGAAACAGGGGGTTACAATGAGCAGTTCTTC.

The chain joins TRBV7-2 to TRBJ2-7; D possibly corresponds to TRBD1 (6 bases). Deletions cut 10 bases from V and 4 bases from J, with 14 bases between. This CDR3 contains 12 residues. The V gene's germline CDR1 is SGHTA and CDR2 FQGNSA. The CDR3 DNA reads TGTGCCACCGAAGGGGGTAATTACGAGCAGTACTTC. Translation: CATEGGNYEQYF.

V gene TRBV29-1 combines with J gene TRBJ1-1; weak D call: TRBD1 (5 bases). The CDR3 consists of 12 residues. Trimming cost V 5 bases and J 7 bases, with 14 bases left between them. The germline V gene encodes CDR1 SQVTM and CDR2 ANQGSEA. The CDR3 region is CSVLKDTYEAFF. CDR3 bases: TGCAGCGTTCTAAAGGACACTTATGAAGCTTTCTTT.

This clone appeared once. This chain joins TRBV7-2 and TRBJ1-6; D remains ambiguous. This CDR3 is built from 13 residues. Germline V gives CDR1 SGHTA, CDR2 FQGNSA. V dropped 4 bases and J dropped 7 bases, with 8 bases sitting between them. The CDR3 loop is CASSSSGNSPLHF. CDR3 DNA sequence: TGTGCCAGCAGCTCCTCGGGGAATTCACCCCTCCACTTT.

V is TRBV5-1 and J is TRBJ1-5, with 7 bases fitting TRBD1. The CDR3 is 16 amino acids. After removal of 0 bases from V and 7 bases from J, the junction contained 10 bases not matched to a gene. CDR1 and CDR2 from the germline V gene are SGHRS and YFSETQ. CDR3 in DNA: TGCGCCAGCAGCTTGGGGGACAGCGAGATAGGGCAGCCCCAGCATTTT. It specifies CASSLGDSEIGQPQHF. Full variable domain (rest looked up from reference TRBV5-1 and TRBJ1-5): KAGVTQTPRYLIKTRGQQVTLSCSPISGHRSVSWYQQTPGQGLQFLFEYFSETQRNKGNFPGRFSGRQFSNSRSEMNVSTLELGDSALYLCASSLGDSEIGQPQHFGDGTRLSIL.

V and J are TRBV5-1 and TRBJ1-3; tentatively, D is TRBD1 (6 bases). Per germline, CDR1 SGHRS and CDR2 YFSETQ. Trimming stripped 4 bases from V and 4 bases from J, with 12 bases between. The CDR3 is made up of 14 amino acids. DNA of the CDR3: TGCGCCAGCAGCCGGGACACAGGGGGAAACACCATATATTTT. Amino acids: CASSRDTGGNTIYF.

This sequence joins TRBV10-3 and TRBJ2-3, with 7 bases fitting TRBD2. This CDR3 is 15 amino acids long. The germline V gene has CDR1 ENHRY and CDR2 SYGVKD. The V gene end was trimmed by 4 bases and the J gene end by 2 bases; junction bases not matched to a gene: 6. The CDR3 DNA reads TGTGCCATCAGTGCGGGACTATCATTCACAGATACGCAGTATTTT. It encodes CAISAGLSFTDTQYF.

The V and J genes are TRBV29-1 and TRBJ2-1, with D perhaps TRBD2 (5 bases). Trimming stripped 5 bases from V and 4 bases from J, with 21 bases between. The CDR3 consists of 16 residues. Per the germline V gene, CDR1 is SQVTM and CDR2 is ANQGSEA. The CDR3 protein is CSVCGGGQVEYNEQFF. CDR3 in DNA: TGCAGCGTTTGCGGTGGAGGTCAGGTGGAATACAATGAGCAGTTCTTC.

The chain links TRBV2 to TRBJ2-6; no clear D. CDR1 is SNHLY, CDR2 FYNNEI, per germline. Trimming left V 3 bases short and J 0 bases short, with 3 bases between. The CDR3 covers 14 residues. CDR3 sequence (DNA): TGTGCCAGCAGTGACAGCTCTGGGGCCAACGTCCTGACTTTC. It translates to CASSDSSGANVLTF. Using reference TRBV2 and TRBJ2-6 for the parts outside the CDR3, the full variable domain is EPEVTQTPSHQVTQMGQEVILRCVPISNHLYFYWYRQILGQKVEFLVSFYNNEISEKSEIFDDQFSVERPDGSNFTLKIRSTKLEDSAMYFCASSDSSGANVLTFGAGSRLTVL.

This clone was detected only a few times. The chain links TRBV4-3 to TRBJ1-1; TRBD1 agrees at 7 bases. From germline, CDR1 is LGHNA and CDR2 YSLEER. The CDR3 consists of 15 residues. V trimming: 6 bases; J trimming: 6 bases; junction bases outside the gene matches: 13. CDR3 DNA: TGCGCCAGCAGTCAGAGCGACAGGGAGGCATCTGAAGCTTTCTTT. Protein: CASSQSDREASEAFF.

This clone was counted a single time. This specimen includes other DNA sequences encoding the same CDR3. The chain links TRBV6-5 to TRBJ2-7; D call uncertain. The CDR3 runs 14 residues. Germline CDR1 is MNHEY and CDR2 is SVGAGI. Trimming took off 3 bases at V and 0 bases at J, with 9 bases between the two ends. The CDR3: CASSYGQASYEQYF. CDR3 DNA sequence: TGTGCCAGCAGTTATGGTCAAGCCTCCTACGAGCAGTACTTC.

The V call is TRBV29-1, the J call TRBJ1-2; D not certain. CDR1 and CDR2 (germline): SQVTM, ANQGSEA. The CDR3 sequence is 12 residues long. V lost 3 bases and J lost 1, with 6 bases in between. The DNA for the CDR3 is TGCAGCGTTGATGGCGTTAACTATGGCTACACCTTC. Encoded protein: CSVDGVNYGYTF.

The rearrangement uses TRBV19 and TRBJ1-5; D unclear. V lost 5 bases, J lost 6 bases, and 23 bases lay in between. Germline values: CDR1 LNHDA, CDR2 SQIVND (reference sequence). The CDR3 is 17 amino acids. CDR3 coding DNA: TGTGCCAGTAGTCCATCCAGTTCCGGCCGAAGGACTCAGCCCCAGCATTTT. Its protein is CASSPSSSGRRTQPQHF. The full variable domain, rest sourced from reference TRBV19 and TRBJ1-5, is DGGITQSPKYLFRKEGQNVTLSCEQNLNHDAMYWYRQDPGQGLRLIYYSQIVNDFQKGDIAEGYSVSREKKESFPLTVTSAQKNPTAFYLCASSPSSSGRRTQPQHFGDGTRLSIL.

The rearrangement uses TRBV4-3 and TRBJ1-3, with D tentatively TRBD1 (5 bases). This CDR3 region has 16 residues. V was pared by 2 bases and J by 0 bases, with 11 bases between. Germline assignment: CDR1 LGHNA and CDR2 YSLEER. CDR3 sequence: CASSQTDISSGNTIYF. In nucleotides, the CDR3 is TGCGCCAGCAGCCAAACGGACATAAGCTCTGGAAACACCATATATTTT.

This sequence joins TRBV30 and TRBJ1-6; 9 nucleotides agree with TRBD1. CDR3 size: 16 residues. V gave up 7 bases and J gave up 0 bases; unmatched junction bases: 7. Germline CDR1 and CDR2: GTSNPN and SVGIG (reference sequence). CDR3 sequence reads: CASPGQGSSYNSPLHF. CDR3 coding DNA: TGTGCCTCCCCGGGACAGGGAAGCTCCTATAATTCACCCCTCCACTTT.

The J gene is TRBJ1-5, the V gene TRBV21-1; TRBD1 is the table's D call and was not checked against the DNA. TRBV21-1 is flagged as a pseudogene. The CDR3 is made up of 15 amino acids. The CDR3 reads CARSLRGQLNQPQHF. In DNA form, the CDR3 reads TGTGCCAGGTCTCTAAGGGGACAGCTCAATCAGCCCCAGCATTTT.

The chain joins TRBV5-1 to TRBJ2-5; tentatively, D is TRBD1 (5 bases). Between the trimmed V and J ends, which lost 5 bases and 1 base, there was a span of 12 bases. This CDR3 has 14 amino acids. In germline, CDR1 is SGHRS, CDR2 YFSETQ. The CDR3 sequence is CASRPTVTQETQYF. The CDR3 DNA reads TGCGCCAGCAGGCCGACAGTGACCCAAGAGACCCAGTACTTC.

This chain connects TRBV29-1 to TRBJ1-2, with TRBD1 as a possible D gene (5 bases). The germline V gene has CDR1 SQVTM and CDR2 ANQGSEA. The CDR3 totals 13 residues. Trimming removed 4 bases from V and 4 bases from J, with 13 bases in between. CDR3 nucleotides: TGCAGCGTTGTAGGGGAGGGTACCTATGGCTACACCTTC. This gives the protein CSVVGEGTYGYTF.

The genes are TRBV7-3 and TRBJ2-1; the D gene is possibly TRBD2 (6 bases). V was clipped by 0 bases and J by 0 bases, with 9 bases between them. The CDR3 covers 16 residues. Germline CDR1 and CDR2: SGHTA and FQGTGA. CDR3 loop: CASSLTLAVSYNEQFF. CDR3 in DNA: TGTGCCAGCAGCTTAACGTTAGCGGTCTCCTACAATGAGCAGTTCTTC.

The chain employs TRBV7-9 and TRBJ2-1; TRBD2 matches 10 bases. V lost 1 base, J lost 5 bases, and 8 bases stayed unmatched. Germline CDR1 reads SEHNR; CDR2 reads FQNEAQ (reference sequence). The length of the CDR3 is 17 residues. DNA of the CDR3: TGTGCCAGCAGCTTAGGACAGAGCGGGGGGGCTGACAATGAGCAGTTCTTC. Translation gives CASSLGQSGGADNEQFF.

The chain has TRBV14 and TRBJ1-2; 9 nucleotides line up with TRBD1. The CDR3 consists of 15 residues. V was clipped by 1 base and J by 5 bases; unmatched bases: 5. The germline V gene has CDR1 SGHDN and CDR2 FVKESK. This CDR3 reads CASSQGQGEAYGYTF. For the CDR3, the DNA is TGTGCCAGCAGCCAAGGACAGGGGGAGGCGTATGGCTACACCTTC. Full variable domain (rest looked up from reference TRBV14 and TRBJ1-2): EAGVTQFPSHSVIEKGQTVTLRCDPISGHDNLYWYRRVMGKEIKFLLHFVKESKQDESGMPNNRFLAERTGGTYSTLKVQPAELEDSGVYFCASSQGQGEAYGYTFGSGTRLTVV.

The rearrangement links TRBV18 to TRBJ2-7, with 9 bases identical to TRBD2. V trimming: 2 bases; J trimming: 2 bases; junction bases outside the gene matches: 7. Germline V gives CDR1 KGHSH, CDR2 LQKENI. CDR3 length: 16 amino acids. This CDR3 is CASSPNLAGTTYEQYF. CDR3 sequence (DNA): TGTGCCAGCTCACCAAATCTAGCGGGGACTACCTACGAGCAGTACTTC.